This is a list of T cell receptor beta chains from one sample in a study of response to subunit inactivated influenza vaccine. TCRdb itself ran the RT-PCR reads through MiXCR, one entry per CDR3 protein. The sample consists of approximately 290,000 distinct CDR3 sequences, approximately 21% of them appearing once. Sequenced material: PBMCs from blood, taken around 22 months after vaccination. The origin of the receptors is a man aged 45-69 years who received an inactivated influenza vaccine. The conserved cysteine and the conserved F or W are not part of the CDR3 here. The D gene is left open where the match is weak.

j_call: TRBJ2-1; d_call: .; v_call: TRBV28; cdr3_aa: ASSLAGSGQF
j_call: TRBJ1-2; d_call: .; v_call: TRBV7-2; cdr3_aa: ASSLTGSGYGYT
j_call: TRBJ2-1; d_call: TRBD1; v_call: TRBV5-1; cdr3_aa: ASSLLGQGENEQF
j_call: TRBJ2-3; d_call: .; v_call: TRBV30; cdr3_aa: AWSKGSDTQY
j_call: TRBJ2-1; d_call: TRBD2; v_call: TRBV20-1; cdr3_aa: SASGGSFINEQF
j_call: TRBJ2-5; d_call: .; v_call: TRBV18; cdr3_aa: ASSPSNLETQY
j_call: TRBJ2-1; d_call: .; v_call: TRBV5-5; cdr3_aa: ASSFLGSNEQF
j_call: TRBJ2-2; d_call: TRBD1; v_call: TRBV11-2; cdr3_aa: ASSSLTGGPPGELF
j_call: TRBJ1-2; d_call: TRBD1; v_call: TRBV5-8; cdr3_aa: ASSHGQGGLLGGYT
j_call: TRBJ1-2; d_call: TRBD1; v_call: TRBV12-3/TRBV12-4; cdr3_aa: ASRQGSGYGYT
j_call: TRBJ1-6; d_call: .; v_call: TRBV12-3/TRBV12-4; cdr3_aa: ASSFQGTSSPLH
j_call: TRBJ1-2; d_call: TRBD1; v_call: TRBV11-1; cdr3_aa: ASSLLASRTGRNYGYT
j_call: TRBJ1-2; d_call: TRBD1; v_call: TRBV5-1; cdr3_aa: ASFADRGYGYT
j_call: TRBJ1-2; d_call: .; v_call: TRBV4-2; cdr3_aa: ASSQDPGALNYGYT
j_call: TRBJ2-1; d_call: .; v_call: TRBV10-1; cdr3_aa: ASSECNEQF
j_call: TRBJ1-6; d_call: TRBD1; v_call: TRBV28; cdr3_aa: ASSPPRGNSPLH
j_call: TRBJ1-1; d_call: TRBD1; v_call: TRBV7-2; cdr3_aa: ASSWEGTVAEAF
j_call: TRBJ2-3; d_call: TRBD1; v_call: TRBV6-2/TRBV6-3; cdr3_aa: ASSRVGTADTQY
j_call: TRBJ2-2; d_call: TRBD2; v_call: TRBV5-1; cdr3_aa: ASSLYSGGAGELF
j_call: TRBJ1-1; d_call: .; v_call: TRBV7-2; cdr3_aa: ASSLKRNTEAF
j_call: TRBJ1-1; d_call: TRBD1; v_call: TRBV19; cdr3_aa: ASSIVRGPNTEAF
j_call: TRBJ2-5; d_call: .; v_call: TRBV29-1; cdr3_aa: STRRGHQETQY
j_call: TRBJ2-4; d_call: TRBD1; v_call: TRBV12-3/TRBV12-4; cdr3_aa: ASSLGQRAKNIQY
j_call: TRBJ1-5; d_call: TRBD1; v_call: TRBV19; cdr3_aa: ASSIDGTGRNQPQH
j_call: TRBJ1-1; d_call: .; v_call: TRBV5-1; cdr3_aa: ASSLWGAGTEAF
j_call: TRBJ1-1; d_call: .; v_call: TRBV10-3; cdr3_aa: AIGAGDPEAF
j_call: TRBJ1-1; d_call: .; v_call: TRBV28; cdr3_aa: ASRTQQGLDTEAF
j_call: TRBJ1-5; d_call: TRBD1; v_call: TRBV6-5; cdr3_aa: ASSLSAYRGSNQPQH
j_call: TRBJ2-3; d_call: .; v_call: TRBV5-5; cdr3_aa: ASSLELDTQY
j_call: TRBJ1-1; d_call: .; v_call: TRBV5-4; cdr3_aa: ASSPQAGILNTEAL
j_call: TRBJ1-6; d_call: .; v_call: TRBV5-1; cdr3_aa: ASSLISRPSYNSPLH
j_call: TRBJ1-5; d_call: .; v_call: TRBV6-1; cdr3_aa: ASSEAPGSRQPQH
j_call: TRBJ1-1; d_call: TRBD1; v_call: TRBV7-2; cdr3_aa: ASSLLGGVDTEAF
j_call: TRBJ2-5; d_call: TRBD1; v_call: TRBV19; cdr3_aa: ASTARDRGLETQY
j_call: TRBJ1-2; d_call: .; v_call: TRBV3-1; cdr3_aa: ASSSYGRGGYT
j_call: TRBJ1-3; d_call: TRBD1; v_call: TRBV6-1; cdr3_aa: ASRARQGGGNTIY
j_call: TRBJ2-7; d_call: .; v_call: TRBV2; cdr3_aa: ASSVLLSHEQY
j_call: TRBJ2-2; d_call: .; v_call: TRBV10-2; cdr3_aa: ASRYGQRNTGELF
j_call: TRBJ1-2; d_call: .; v_call: TRBV4-3; cdr3_aa: ASSQDEGLVGGYT
j_call: TRBJ1-2; d_call: .; v_call: TRBV7-2; cdr3_aa: ASRRGRGYT
j_call: TRBJ2-7; d_call: .; v_call: TRBV7-9; cdr3_aa: ASSFVRGSNSYEQY
j_call: TRBJ1-5; d_call: TRBD1; v_call: TRBV20-1; cdr3_aa: SAALPQGGQPQH
j_call: TRBJ1-6; d_call: .; v_call: TRBV5-6; cdr3_aa: ASSFRDSKNSPLH
j_call: TRBJ2-7; d_call: .; v_call: TRBV12-3/TRBV12-4; cdr3_aa: ASSLAGLMMNEQY
j_call: TRBJ2-5; d_call: .; v_call: TRBV20-1; cdr3_aa: SARLLETQY
j_call: TRBJ1-2; d_call: TRBD1; v_call: TRBV3-1; cdr3_aa: ASSQSRGQYGYT
j_call: TRBJ1-1; d_call: .; v_call: TRBV30; cdr3_aa: AWSVEENTEAF
j_call: TRBJ1-5; d_call: TRBD1; v_call: TRBV12-3/TRBV12-4; cdr3_aa: ASRAGQGGNQPQH